Each of the 19 T cell receptor beta chains below was sequenced from the same sample in a study of blood T cell repertoires in COVID-19. The repertoire was sequenced with immunoSEQ multiplex PCR; TCRdb's copy has only in-frame clones and lacks some. The table shows 200,000 to 300,000 clones, with more than 75% occurring only once. Material: peripheral blood. These receptors all stem from a woman aged 70-85 years with active or convalescent COVID-19.

This clone was seen just once. The chain couples TRBV4-3 to TRBJ2-3; perhaps TRBD2 as D (6 bases). Trimming left V 5 bases short and J 0 bases short, with 15 bases between. This CDR3 has 16 residues. The germline CDR1 and CDR2 sequences are LGHNA and YSLEER. The CDR3 nucleotides read TGCGCCAGCAGCTTAGCGGCAAAGGGAAGCACAGATACGCAGTATTTT. Translation gives CASSLAAKGSTDTQYF.

CDR3 nucleotide sequence: TGCAGCGTGGGAGAGGCGGGGGTAAGCACAGATACGCAGTATTTT. This sequence encodes CSVGEAGVSTDTQYF. The V and J genes are TRBV29-1 and TRBJ2-3, with 7 bases that match TRBD2. CDR3 length: 15 amino acids. V lost 6 bases and J lost 0; bases outside the gene matches: 9. CDR1 and CDR2 from the germline V gene are SQVTM and ANQGSEA.

V and J are TRBV7-2 and TRBJ2-7; tentative D call: TRBD2 (5 bases). The germline V gene has CDR1 SGHTA and CDR2 FQGNSA. V lost 1 base, J lost 1 base, and 17 bases lay in between. The length of the CDR3 is 17 residues. The CDR3 bases are TGTGCCAGCAGCTTAGACATCCCGGGGTCCATTTCCTACGAGCAGTACTTC. This sequence encodes CASSLDIPGSISYEQYF.

The chain employs TRBV19 and TRBJ2-1, with D possibly matching TRBD2 (6 bases). CDR1 is LNHDA, CDR2 SQIVND, per germline (reference sequence). V was trimmed by 3 bases and J by 3 bases, leaving 18 bases between them. This CDR3 has 17 residues. The CDR3 DNA is TGTGCCAGTAGTATCGCCATCGGGGGTGTCGTCTACAATGAGCAGTTCTTC. Encoded protein: CASSIAIGGVVYNEQFF.

The gene calls are TRBV24-1 and TRBJ2-2; D is perhaps TRBD2 (5 bases). The CDR3 covers 15 residues. Per the germline V gene, CDR1 is KGHDR and CDR2 is SFDVKD. The V and J ends lost 1 base and 6 bases respectively, with 11 bases between them. In DNA form, the CDR3 reads TGTGCCACCAGTGATTTCACATTCGGGGCCGGGGAGCTGTTTTTT. The encoded protein is CATSDFTFGAGELFF.

The CDR3 reads CASSTGGRRNEQYF. The CDR3 DNA reads as TGTGCCAGCAGCACAGGGGGTCGGAGAAACGAGCAGTACTTC. This chain connects TRBV6-5 to TRBJ2-7, with 8 bases fitting TRBD1. The CDR3 length is 14 residues. The germline V gene has CDR1 MNHEY and CDR2 SVGAGI. J was trimmed by 5 bases and V by 6 bases; bases with no gene match: 9.

The V gene is TRBV6-4, the J gene TRBJ1-4; 7 nucleotides align to TRBD1. This CDR3 contains 14 residues. V shed 3 bases and J 4 bases; nucleotides not matched to a gene: 2. The germline V gene encodes CDR1 MRHNA and CDR2 SNTAGT. CDR3: CASSEQGINEKLFF. DNA for the CDR3: TGTGCCAGCAGTGAACAGGGGATTAATGAAAAACTGTTTTTT.

The V and J genes are TRBV7-8 and TRBJ1-5; D gene uncertain. From germline, CDR1 is SGHVS and CDR2 FQNEAQ. V gave up 2 bases and J gave up 9 bases, with 11 bases separating them. The CDR3 length is 13 residues. This chain's CDR3 is CASSLSPTGPQHF. CDR3 coding DNA: TGTGCCAGCAGCTTATCCCCCACCGGGCCCCAGCATTTT.

The sample holds a few counts of this clone. The V and J genes are TRBV29-1 and TRBJ1-1; 12 nucleotides align to TRBD1. Germline lookup yields CDR1 SQVTM and CDR2 ANQGSEA. This CDR3 has 16 amino acids. J lost 1 base, V lost 7 bases, and 10 bases had no gene match. Here the CDR3 reads CSARDRGLIRNTEAFF. The CDR3 bases are TGCAGCGCCCGGGACAGGGGGCTTATTAGGAACACTGAAGCTTTCTTT.

The genes are TRBV29-1 and TRBJ1-2; D not certain. Germline CDR1 is SQVTM and CDR2 is ANQGSEA. V dropped 4 bases and J dropped 7 bases, with 13 bases sitting between them. The CDR3 extends over 12 amino acids. As DNA, the CDR3 is TGCAGCGTTGCCCCTATAACCGGTGGCTACACCTTC. Translated: CSVAPITGGYTF.

V gene TRBV18 combines with J gene TRBJ1-1; a possible D gene is TRBD1 (5 bases). V was trimmed by 2 bases and J by 5 bases, leaving 9 bases between them. CDR3 length equals 13 residues. Germline-derived CDR1 and CDR2 are KGHSH and LQKENI. Written as DNA, the CDR3 is TGTGCCAGCTCACCAGGGACTGGGACTGAAGCTTTCTTT. It yields the protein CASSPGTGTEAFF.

The V and J genes are TRBV4-3 and TRBJ1-1, with a weak D call TRBD1 (6 bases). CDR1 is LGHNA, CDR2 YSLEER, per germline. The CDR3 runs 14 residues. Trimming took off 2 bases at V and 3 bases at J, with 10 bases between the two ends. CDR3 bases: TGCGCCAGCAGCCAATTGGACAGAGACACTGAAGCTTTCTTT. As protein: CASSQLDRDTEAFF.

Details on this clone: Distinct nucleotide sequences in the sample also encode this CDR3. V and J are TRBV5-1 and TRBJ1-2; TRBD1 aligns across 7 bases. Germline assignment: CDR1 SGHRS and CDR2 YFSETQ. This CDR3 is built from 14 residues. Trimming at V came to 0 bases and at J to 6 bases, leaving 5 bases not matched to a gene. For the CDR3, the DNA is TGCGCCAGCAGCTTGGGACAGGGCGTCGATGGCTACACCTTC. Translation: CASSLGQGVDGYTF.

J is TRBJ1-1 and V is TRBV14; D call uncertain. V shed 4 bases and J shed 7 bases, with 13 bases lying between them. Germline loops: CDR1 SGHDN, CDR2 FVKESK. The CDR3 spans 13 residues. This CDR3 is CASSRFTGVEAFF. The CDR3 nucleotides are TGTGCCAGCAGCCGATTTACGGGTGTTGAAGCTTTCTTT.

This clone was observed a few times. The chain recombines TRBV27 with TRBJ2-7, with TRBD1 matching over 7 bases. CDR1 is MNHEY, CDR2 SMNVEV, per germline (reference sequence). V trimming: 6 bases; J trimming: 6 bases; junction bases outside the gene matches: 5. The CDR3 length is 12 residues. CDR3 bases: TGTGCCAGCAGCCTACAGGGGAGCGAGCAGTACTTC. Translation gives CASSLQGSEQYF.

The V and J genes are TRBV6-5 and TRBJ1-3, with D possibly TRBD1 on 5 matching bases. This CDR3 region has 16 residues. CDR1 and CDR2 from the germline V gene are MNHEY and SVGAGI. The V end lost 4 bases, the J end lost 2 bases, and 15 bases lay between the germline ends. CDR3 bases: TGTGCCAGCAGTTTGGTAGGGGCGCGAACTGGAAACACCATATATTTT. Its protein product is CASSLVGARTGNTIYF.

This chain connects TRBV9 to TRBJ1-5; unclear D gene. Germline-derived CDR1 and CDR2 are SGDLS and YYNGEE. This CDR3 has 14 amino acids. V was pared by 0 bases and J by 6 bases, with 10 bases between. For the CDR3, the DNA is TGTGCCAGCAGCGTAGATTTCGGGTTTCAGCCCCAGCATTTT. Translated, it gives CASSVDFGFQPQHF.

This rearrangement joins TRBV7-9 to TRBJ1-6, with unresolved D. Germline V lookup: CDR1 SEHNR, CDR2 FQNEAQ (reference sequence). V was pared by 5 bases and J by 10 bases, with 18 bases between. This CDR3 is 15 amino acids long. This CDR3 is CASSRIRAGGSPLHF. In nucleotides, the CDR3 is TGTGCCAGCAGCCGAATCCGAGCAGGCGGGTCACCCCTCCACTTT.

The rearrangement uses TRBV19 and TRBJ1-2; 10 nucleotides match TRBD1. The CDR3 is 13 amino acids. The ends lost 8 bases at V and 2 bases at J; junction bases unmatched: 2. Germline loops: CDR1 LNHDA, CDR2 SQIVND (reference sequence). In nucleotides, the CDR3 is TGTGCCAGTCGGGGACAGGGGAACTATGGCTACACCTTC. It is translated as CASRGQGNYGYTF.